This entry describes one T cell receptor (beta chain). Antigen unknown. The data originate from a study of cytomegalovirus exposure and HLA in healthy donors. Overall study findings and caveats: Prior analysis indicated that the majority of TCR beta V segments exhibited productivity approximately 90% or approximately 30% of the time. Based on reports, TCR beta sequences accurately predicted HLA-A and HLA-B alleles for most subjects. The authors later linked a missense DCLRE1C variant to TCR beta V- and J-gene trimming.

PCR primers comprised 60 Vbeta and 13 Jbeta primers. In the original analysis: Approximately 12 million of the 80 million or so unique TCR beta chains counted in a later analysis were shared. TCRdb keeps only in-frame clones here, not all; method: immunoSEQ multiplex PCR. V and J calls and clone size are those listed in that table; D and trimming were worked out from the DNA. This sample has 50,000 to 65,000 clones; approximately 71% occur once, and the top ten carry approximately 23%. The CDR3 sequence is 16 residues long. Input material: PBMCs. The clonotype comes from a man aged 50-60 years in good health and CMV-seropositive. The J gene is TRBJ2-5, the V gene TRBV21-1; the table gives TRBD1 as D, unverified against the DNA. TRBV21-1 is designated a pseudogene. The CDR3 loop reads CASSHISTDRQETQYF. In DNA form, the CDR3 reads TGTGCCAGCAGCCATATCTCGACAGACCGACAAGAGACCCAGTACTTC.